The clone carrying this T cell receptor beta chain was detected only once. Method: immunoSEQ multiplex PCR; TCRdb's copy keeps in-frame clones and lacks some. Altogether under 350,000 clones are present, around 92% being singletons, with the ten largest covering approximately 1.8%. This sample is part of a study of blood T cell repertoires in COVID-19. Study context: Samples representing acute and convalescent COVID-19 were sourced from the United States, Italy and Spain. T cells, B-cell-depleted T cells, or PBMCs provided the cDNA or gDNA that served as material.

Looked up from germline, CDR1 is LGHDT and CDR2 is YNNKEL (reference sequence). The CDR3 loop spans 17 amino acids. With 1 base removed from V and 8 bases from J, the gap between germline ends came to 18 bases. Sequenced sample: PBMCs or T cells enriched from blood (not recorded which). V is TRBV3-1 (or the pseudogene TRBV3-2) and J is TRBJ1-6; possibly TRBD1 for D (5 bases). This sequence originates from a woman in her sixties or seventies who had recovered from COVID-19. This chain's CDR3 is CASSQGEARWGDSPLHF. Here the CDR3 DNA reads TGTGCCAGCAGCCAAGGAGAGGCCAGATGGGGGGATTCACCCCTCCACTTT.